The rows below give T cell receptor beta chains drawn from one sample of a study of OX40 agonist ivuxolimab in advanced cancers. Repertoires were generated with immunoSEQ multiplex PCR, while TCRdb's copy carries only in-frame clones and drops some. The table has 65,000 to 95,000 clones, approximately 82% seen once; the top ten hold less than 0.85%. Material: CD4+ or CD8+ T cells sorted from blood, obtained in a trial of the OX40 agonist ivuxolimab. These receptors originate from an adult with an advanced solid tumor such as melanoma, head and neck, liver or kidney cancer. The CDR3 runs from the conserved cysteine through the conserved F or W. The D gene is left open where the match is weak. Where a row states a size, it is once, few, many or the class of an expanded clone; other rows omit it.

V gene: TRBV7-2; J gene: TRBJ2-3; clone size: .; D gene: .; CDR3 protein: CASSLGDSTDTQYF; CDR3 DNA: TGTGCCAGCAGCTTGGGGGACAGCACAGATACGCAGTATTTT
V gene: TRBV5-6; J gene: TRBJ2-5; clone size: .; D gene: .; CDR3 protein: CASSLDPLEETQYF; CDR3 DNA: TGTGCCAGCAGCTTGGACCCCTTGGAAGAGACCCAGTACTTC
V gene: TRBV18; J gene: TRBJ2-5; clone size: once; D gene: .; CDR3 protein: CASSPTPSQETQYF; CDR3 DNA: TGTGCCAGCTCACCAACCCCATCTCAAGAGACCCAGTACTTC
V gene: TRBV6-5; J gene: TRBJ2-3; clone size: once; D gene: .; CDR3 protein: CASRTTDTQYF; CDR3 DNA: TGTGCCAGCAGGACCACAGATACGCAGTATTTT
V gene: TRBV7-3; J gene: TRBJ2-1; clone size: few; D gene: TRBD2; CDR3 protein: CASSLTSGSHNEQFF; CDR3 DNA: TGTGCCAGCAGCTTAACTAGCGGGAGCCACAATGAGCAGTTCTTC
V gene: TRBV4-2; J gene: TRBJ1-5; clone size: .; D gene: .; CDR3 protein: CASSQDQSVSNQPQHF; CDR3 DNA: TGTGCCAGCAGCCAAGATCAAAGCGTTAGCAATCAGCCCCAGCATTTT
V gene: TRBV6-1; J gene: TRBJ1-2; clone size: .; D gene: .; CDR3 protein: CASSELNYGYTF; CDR3 DNA: TGTGCCAGCAGTGAACTTAACTATGGCTACACCTTC
V gene: TRBV7-2; J gene: TRBJ2-1; clone size: once; D gene: .; CDR3 protein: CASSLVQGAHEQFF; CDR3 DNA: TGTGCCAGCAGCTTAGTCCAGGGAGCCCATGAGCAGTTCTTC
V gene: TRBV27; J gene: TRBJ1-1; clone size: .; D gene: .; CDR3 protein: CASRMDLGQPYTEAFF; CDR3 DNA: TGTGCCAGCAGGATGGATCTAGGGCAGCCTTACACTGAAGCTTTCTTT
V gene: TRBV6-1; J gene: TRBJ1-5; clone size: once; D gene: .; CDR3 protein: CASSEAWQPQHF; CDR3 DNA: TGTGCCAGCAGTGAAGCCTGGCAGCCCCAGCATTTT
V gene: TRBV19; J gene: TRBJ1-2; clone size: .; D gene: TRBD1; CDR3 protein: CASSRADRAESYTF; CDR3 DNA: TGTGCCAGTAGTCGAGCCGACAGGGCGGAGAGCTACACCTTC
V gene: TRBV5-6; J gene: TRBJ2-7; clone size: .; D gene: .; CDR3 protein: CASSPGTSLSYEQYF; CDR3 DNA: TGTGCCAGCAGCCCGGGGACTTCCCTCTCCTACGAGCAGTACTTC
V gene: TRBV6-1; J gene: TRBJ2-7; clone size: .; D gene: TRBD1; CDR3 protein: CASTSGTADNYEQYF; CDR3 DNA: TGTGCCAGCACCTCCGGGACAGCTGACAACTACGAGCAGTACTTC